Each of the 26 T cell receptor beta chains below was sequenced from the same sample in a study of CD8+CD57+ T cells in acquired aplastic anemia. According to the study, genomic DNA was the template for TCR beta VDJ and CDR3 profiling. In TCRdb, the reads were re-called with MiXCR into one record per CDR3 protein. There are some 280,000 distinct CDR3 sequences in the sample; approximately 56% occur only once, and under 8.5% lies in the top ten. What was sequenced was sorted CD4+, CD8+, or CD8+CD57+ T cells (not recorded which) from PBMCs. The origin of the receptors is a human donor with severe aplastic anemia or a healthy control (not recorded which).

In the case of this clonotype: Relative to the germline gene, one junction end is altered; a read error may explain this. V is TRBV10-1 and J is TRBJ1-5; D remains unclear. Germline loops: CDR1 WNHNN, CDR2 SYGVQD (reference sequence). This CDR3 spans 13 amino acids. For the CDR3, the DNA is TGTGCCGGCTCACTTATCGGTGACCAGCCCCAGCATTTT. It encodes CAGSLIGDQPQHF.

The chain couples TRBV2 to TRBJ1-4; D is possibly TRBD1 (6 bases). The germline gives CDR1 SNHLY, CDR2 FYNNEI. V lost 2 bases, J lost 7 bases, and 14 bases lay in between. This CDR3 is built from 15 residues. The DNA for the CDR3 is TGTGCCAGCAGTGAATGGGCAGGGGATGGTGAAAAACTGTTTTTT. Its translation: CASSEWAGDGEKLFF.

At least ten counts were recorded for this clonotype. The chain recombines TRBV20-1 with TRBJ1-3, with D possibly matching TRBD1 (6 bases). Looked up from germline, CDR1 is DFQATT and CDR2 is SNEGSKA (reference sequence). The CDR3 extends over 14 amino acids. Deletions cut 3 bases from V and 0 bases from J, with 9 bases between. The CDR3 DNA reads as TGCAGTGCTAGTCCAGGGGACTCTGGAAACACCATATATTTT. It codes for CSASPGDSGNTIYF.

The CDR3 spells CASSLEGDSNQPQHF. The CDR3 DNA sequence: TGTGCCAGCAGCTTAGAGGGTGATAGCAATCAGCCCCAGCATTTT. This chain joins TRBV7-9 and TRBJ1-5; D is ambiguous. V lost 1 base, J lost 0 bases, and 7 bases lay in between. Germline CDR1 is SEHNR and CDR2 is FQNEAQ (reference sequence). The CDR3 covers 15 residues.

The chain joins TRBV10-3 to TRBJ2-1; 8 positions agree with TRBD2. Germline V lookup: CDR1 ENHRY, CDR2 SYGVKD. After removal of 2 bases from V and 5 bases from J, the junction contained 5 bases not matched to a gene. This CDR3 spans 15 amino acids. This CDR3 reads CAISEGWRGDNEQFF. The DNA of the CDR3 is TGTGCCATCAGTGAGGGCTGGCGGGGGGACAATGAGCAGTTCTTC.

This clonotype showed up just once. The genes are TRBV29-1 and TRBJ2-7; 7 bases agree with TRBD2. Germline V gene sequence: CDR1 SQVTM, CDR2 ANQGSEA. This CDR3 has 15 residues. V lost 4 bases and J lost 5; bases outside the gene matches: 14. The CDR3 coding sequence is TGCAGCGTTGTCGGGCGGGGGACGGGGCAGGACGAGCAGTACTTC. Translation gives CSVVGRGTGQDEQYF.

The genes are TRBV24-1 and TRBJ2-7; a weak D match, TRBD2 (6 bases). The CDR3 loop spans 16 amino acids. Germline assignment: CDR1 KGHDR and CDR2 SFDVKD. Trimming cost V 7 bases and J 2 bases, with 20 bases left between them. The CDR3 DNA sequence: TGTGCCACCAGAGGACTAATTTTGTTTGGGGCCTACGAGCAGTACTTC. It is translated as CATRGLILFGAYEQYF.

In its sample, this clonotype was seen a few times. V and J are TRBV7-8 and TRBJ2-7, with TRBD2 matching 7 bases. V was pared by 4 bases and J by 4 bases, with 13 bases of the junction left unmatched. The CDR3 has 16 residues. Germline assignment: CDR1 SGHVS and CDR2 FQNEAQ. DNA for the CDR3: TGTGCCAGCAGCTCCCAGAGCGGGGACGTTTTATACGAGCAGTACTTC. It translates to CASSSQSGDVLYEQYF.

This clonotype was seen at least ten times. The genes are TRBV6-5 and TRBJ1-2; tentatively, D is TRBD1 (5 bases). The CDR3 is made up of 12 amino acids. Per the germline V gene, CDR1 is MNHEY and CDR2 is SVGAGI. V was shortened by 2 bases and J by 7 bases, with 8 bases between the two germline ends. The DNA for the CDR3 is TGTGCCAGCAGTTACCGGGGGGGTGGCTACACCTTC. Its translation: CASSYRGGGYTF.

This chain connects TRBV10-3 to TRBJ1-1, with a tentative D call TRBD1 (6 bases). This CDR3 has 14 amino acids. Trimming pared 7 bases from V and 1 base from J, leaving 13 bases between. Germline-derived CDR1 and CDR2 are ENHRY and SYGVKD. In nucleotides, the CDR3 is TGTGCCATCAACCCGGGACACCCGAACACTGAAGCTTTCTTT. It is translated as CAINPGHPNTEAFF.

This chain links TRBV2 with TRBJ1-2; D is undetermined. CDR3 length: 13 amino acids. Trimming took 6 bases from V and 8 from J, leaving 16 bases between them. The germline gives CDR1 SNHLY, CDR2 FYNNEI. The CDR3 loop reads CASSPPASKGYTF. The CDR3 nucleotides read TGTGCCAGCAGCCCCCCTGCTAGTAAGGGCTACACCTTC.

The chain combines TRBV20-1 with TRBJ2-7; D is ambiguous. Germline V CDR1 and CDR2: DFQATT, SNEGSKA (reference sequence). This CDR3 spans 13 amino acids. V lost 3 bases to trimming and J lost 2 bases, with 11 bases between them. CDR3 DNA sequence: TGCAGTGCTAGTAACGGCCCGACCTACGAGCAGTACTTC. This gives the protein CSASNGPTYEQYF.

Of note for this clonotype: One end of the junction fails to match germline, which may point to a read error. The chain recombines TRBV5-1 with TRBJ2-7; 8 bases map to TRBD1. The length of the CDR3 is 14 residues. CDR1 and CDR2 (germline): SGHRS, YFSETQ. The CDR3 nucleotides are TGTGCCAGCAGCTTGGCAGGACAGGGCTACGAGCCGTACTTC. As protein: CASSLAGQGYEPYF.

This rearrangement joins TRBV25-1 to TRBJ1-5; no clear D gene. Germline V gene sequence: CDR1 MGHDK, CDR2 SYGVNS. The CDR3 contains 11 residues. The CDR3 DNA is TGTGCTAGAGTTCAGGATCAGCCCCAGCATTTT. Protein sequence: CARVQDQPQHF.

As DNA, the CDR3 is TGTGCCAGCAGCCAAGAAGGGGCGGCAACCTACGAGCAGTACTTC. Translated, it gives CASSQEGAATYEQYF. The chain has TRBV3-1 and TRBJ2-7; tentatively, D is TRBD1 (5 bases). Trimming took 0 bases from V and 2 from J, leaving 11 bases between them. The length of the CDR3 is 15 residues. The germline CDR1 and CDR2 sequences are LGHDT and YNNKEL (reference sequence).

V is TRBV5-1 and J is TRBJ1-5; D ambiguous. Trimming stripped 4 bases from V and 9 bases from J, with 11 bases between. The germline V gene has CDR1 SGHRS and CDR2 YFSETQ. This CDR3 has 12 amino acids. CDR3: CASSGAEGPQHF. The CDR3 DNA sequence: TGCGCCAGCAGCGGCGCCGAGGGGCCCCAGCATTTT.

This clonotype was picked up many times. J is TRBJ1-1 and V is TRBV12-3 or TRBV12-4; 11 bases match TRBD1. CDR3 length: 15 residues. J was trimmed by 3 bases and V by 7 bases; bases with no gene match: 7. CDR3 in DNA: TGTGCCAGCACCACCGGGACAGGGGGTTACACTGAAGCTTTCTTT. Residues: CASTTGTGGYTEAFF.

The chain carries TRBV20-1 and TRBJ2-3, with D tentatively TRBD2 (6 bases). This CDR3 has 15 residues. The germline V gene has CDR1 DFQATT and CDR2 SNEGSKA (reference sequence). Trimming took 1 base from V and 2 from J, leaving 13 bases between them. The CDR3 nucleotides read TGCAGTGCTAGAGCATTAGAGCGGGCCACAGATACGCAGTATTTT. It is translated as CSARALERATDTQYF.

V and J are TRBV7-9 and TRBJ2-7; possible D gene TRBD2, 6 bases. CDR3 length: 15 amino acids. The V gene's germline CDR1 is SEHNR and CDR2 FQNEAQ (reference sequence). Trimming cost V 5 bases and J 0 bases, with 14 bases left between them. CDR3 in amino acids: CASSILAVSSYEQYF. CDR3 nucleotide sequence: TGTGCCAGCAGCATCTTAGCGGTGAGCTCCTACGAGCAGTACTTC.

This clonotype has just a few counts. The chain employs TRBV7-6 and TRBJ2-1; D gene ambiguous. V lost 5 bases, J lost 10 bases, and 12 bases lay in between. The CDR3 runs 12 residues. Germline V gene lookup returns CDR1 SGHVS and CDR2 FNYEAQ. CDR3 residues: CASSDTSTEQFF. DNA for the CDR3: TGTGCCAGCAGCGATACGTCGACGGAGCAGTTCTTC.

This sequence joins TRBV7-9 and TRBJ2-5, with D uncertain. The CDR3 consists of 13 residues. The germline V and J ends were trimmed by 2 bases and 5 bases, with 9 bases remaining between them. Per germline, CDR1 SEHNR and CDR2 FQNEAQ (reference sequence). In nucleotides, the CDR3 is TGTGCCAGCAGCTTAATGAGGAAGGAGACCCAGTACTTC. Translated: CASSLMRKETQYF.

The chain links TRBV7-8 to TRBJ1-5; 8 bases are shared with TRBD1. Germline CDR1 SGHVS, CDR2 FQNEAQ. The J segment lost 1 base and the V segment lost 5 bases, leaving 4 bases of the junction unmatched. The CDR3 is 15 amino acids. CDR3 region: CASSTTGVSNQPQHF. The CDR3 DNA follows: TGTGCCAGCAGCACGACAGGGGTGAGCAATCAGCCCCAGCATTTT. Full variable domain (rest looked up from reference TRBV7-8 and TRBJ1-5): GAGVSQSPRYKVAKRGQDVALRCDPISGHVSLFWYQQALGQGPEFLTYFQNEAQLDKSGLPSDRFFAERPEGSVSTLKIQRTQQEDSAVYLCASSTTGVSNQPQHFGDGTRLSIL.

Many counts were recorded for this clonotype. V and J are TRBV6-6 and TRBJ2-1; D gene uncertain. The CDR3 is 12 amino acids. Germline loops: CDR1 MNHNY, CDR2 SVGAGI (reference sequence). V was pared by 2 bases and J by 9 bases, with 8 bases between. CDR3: CASSYPPIEQFF. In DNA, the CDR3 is TGTGCCAGCAGTTACCCACCTATTGAGCAGTTCTTC.

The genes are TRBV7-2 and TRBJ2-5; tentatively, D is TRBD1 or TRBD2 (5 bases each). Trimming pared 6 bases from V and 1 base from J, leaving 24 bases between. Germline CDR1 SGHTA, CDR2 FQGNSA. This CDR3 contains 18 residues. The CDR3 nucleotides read TGTGCCAGCAGTTTCGTAGGGAAATTAGACGGGGCCCAAGAGACCCAGTACTTC. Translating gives CASSFVGKLDGAQETQYF.

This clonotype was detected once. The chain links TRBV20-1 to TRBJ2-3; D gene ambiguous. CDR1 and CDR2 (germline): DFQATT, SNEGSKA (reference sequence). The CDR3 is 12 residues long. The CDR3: CSPRWHADTQYF. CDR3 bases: TGCAGCCCCCGATGGCACGCAGATACGCAGTATTTT.

Here the CDR3 reads CASSGTAYEQYF. CDR3 nucleotides: TGTGCCAGCAGTGGGACGGCATACGAGCAGTACTTC. V usage is TRBV2 and J usage is TRBJ2-7; D not resolved. Germline CDR1 reads SNHLY; CDR2 reads FYNNEI. V was pared by 4 bases and J by 4 bases, with 8 bases between. This CDR3 spans 12 amino acids.